This record concerns one T cell receptor (beta chain) sequence. This specimen belongs to a study of shared clonotypes between healthy human individuals. Profiling relied on immunoSEQ multiplex PCR, and the TCRdb table lists in-frame clones only, not all of them. The sample has some 1 million clones; about 75% are singletons. J was trimmed by 3 bases and V by 2 bases; bases with no gene match: 3. Germline values: CDR1 SGHRS, CDR2 YFSETQ. The CDR3 covers 16 residues. What was sequenced was memory CD4+ T cells sorted from blood. Subset defined: CD45RA-negative fraction. This TCR derives from a man aged 18 to 35 in good health. This chain joins TRBV5-1 and TRBJ2-2, with 11 positions matching TRBD2. The CDR3 nucleotides are TGCGCCAGCAGCTTACCGGGACTAGCGGACACCGGGGAGCTGTTTTTT. Translated, it gives CASSLPGLADTGELFF.